This TCR beta chain came from a study of CD8 T cells in Susac syndrome. Sequencing targeted TCR beta in blood CD8+ and CD4+ T cells. The V gene lost 1 base and the J gene lost 6 bases, with 10 bases spanning the gap. CDR1 SGHNT and CDR2 YYREEE come from the germline V gene (reference sequence). CDR3 size: 13 residues. Reverse transcription of roughly 0.5 to 1 ug RNA was carried out with random hexamers. TCRdb reprocessed the immunoSEQ multiplex PCR reads with MiXCR, giving one entry per CDR3 protein. The table shows roughly 190,000 distinct CDR3 sequences, with about 93% occurring only once. This rearrangement joins TRBV5-4 to TRBJ1-1; D remains unclear. The sequencing sample was made of CD4+ T cells from PBMCs. The clonotype comes from a human donor in good health. CDR3 DNA sequence: TGTGCCAGCAGCTTGACGGGAGGCTCTGAAGCTTTCTTT. This translates into CASSLTGGSEAFF.